This T cell receptor (beta chain) was profiled in a study of blood T cell repertoires in COVID-19. About the study: There were acute and convalescent COVID-19 samples, and they came from the United States, Italy and Spain. The cDNA or gDNA used as material had been derived from T cells, B-cell-depleted T cells, or PBMCs.

The CDR3 is 17 residues long. Germline-derived CDR1 and CDR2 are SGHRS and YFSETQ. Trimming took off 1 base at V and 0 bases at J, with 17 bases between the two ends. Original processing notes: The authors estimated nucleated cell counts from reference gene primer amplification. Assay: immunoSEQ multiplex PCR; the TCRdb copy retains only in-frame clones and omits some. The V and J calls and clone size were taken over from that table, and D and trimming were inferred from the DNA. The sample lists 65,000 to 90,000 clones, 70% to 80% occurring once. This TCR came from a man between 60 and 75 years old with active or convalescent COVID-19. Specimen: peripheral blood. The V call is TRBV5-1, the J call TRBJ2-7; TRBD1 is a possible D gene (6 bases). CDR3 protein: CASSLTEDSLLSYEQYF. The CDR3 DNA sequence: TGCGCCAGCAGCTTGACTGAGGACAGCTTACTCTCCTACGAGCAGTACTTC.